A single sample gave rise to the 7 T cell receptor beta chains below, sequenced in a study of blood T cell repertoires in COVID-19. The data were produced by immunoSEQ multiplex PCR, yet TCRdb's version contains in-frame clones alone and is incomplete. The sample shows roughly 40,000 clones, around 87% of them seen only once. The sequenced sample consisted of peripheral blood. The source is a man aged 45-65 years with active COVID-19.

V and J are TRBV6-5 and TRBJ2-7; 8 nucleotides line up with TRBD2. The CDR3 spans 14 residues. CDR1 is MNHEY, CDR2 SVGAGI, per germline. V lost 7 bases and J lost 3; bases outside the gene matches: 8. The CDR3 DNA follows: TGTGCCAGCAAAAACAGCGGGGGCCACTACGAGCAGTACTTC. Amino acids: CASKNSGGHYEQYF.

This chain's CDR3 is CASSPAGSGANVLTF. The CDR3 DNA is TGTGCCAGCAGCCCTGCGGGCTCTGGGGCCAACGTCCTGACTTTC. The gene calls are TRBV7-3 and TRBJ2-6, with a weak D call TRBD2 (5 bases). CDR3 length: 15 amino acids. Trimming took 5 bases from V and 0 from J, leaving 8 bases between them. Germline V gene lookup returns CDR1 SGHTA and CDR2 FQGTGA.

CDR3 region: CASSQDSEQFF. The DNA of the CDR3 is TGCGCCAGCAGCCAGGACAGCGAGCAGTTCTTC. The V gene is TRBV5-1, the J gene TRBJ2-1; D might be TRBD1 (6 bases). Germline CDR1 reads SGHRS; CDR2 reads YFSETQ. The CDR3 contains 11 residues. Trimming removed 4 bases from V and 10 bases from J, with 9 bases in between.

The CDR3 region is CASTGGDGISGNTIYF. The CDR3 DNA is TGTGCCAGCACGGGAGGGGACGGAATCTCTGGAAACACCATATATTTT. The J gene is TRBJ1-3, the V gene TRBV19; the D gene is possibly TRBD1 (5 bases). Germline loops: CDR1 LNHDA, CDR2 SQIVND (reference sequence). Trimming cost V 9 bases and J 0 bases, with 18 bases left between them. CDR3 length equals 16 residues.

The CDR3 loop is CASSQGQGYTEAFF. The DNA of the CDR3 is TGTGCCAGCAGCCAAGGGCAGGGATACACTGAAGCTTTCTTT. The V gene is TRBV7-3, the J gene TRBJ1-1, with D perhaps TRBD1 (5 bases). The ends were cut back, 5 bases at V and 3 bases at J, with 13 bases in the middle. Germline loops: CDR1 SGHTA, CDR2 FQGTGA. This CDR3 has 14 amino acids.

This chain links TRBV7-3 with TRBJ2-7; D gene uncertain. This CDR3 region has 16 residues. Per germline, CDR1 SGHTA and CDR2 FQGTGA. V dropped 5 bases and J dropped 4 bases, with 21 bases sitting between them. This CDR3 is CASSPSTAVARYEQYF. The CDR3 region has the DNA TGTGCCAGCAGCCCTTCAACGGCGGTGGCTCGATACGAGCAGTACTTC.

The chain carries TRBV6-1 and TRBJ1-2; TRBD1 agrees at 8 bases. Looked up from germline, CDR1 is MNHNS and CDR2 is SASEGT. The CDR3 spans 14 residues. V lost 3 bases to trimming and J lost 4 bases; unmatched junction nucleotides: 4. The DNA of the CDR3 is TGTGCCAGCAGTGAGACAGGGGAGGCCTATGGCTACACCTTC. Protein sequence: CASSETGEAYGYTF.